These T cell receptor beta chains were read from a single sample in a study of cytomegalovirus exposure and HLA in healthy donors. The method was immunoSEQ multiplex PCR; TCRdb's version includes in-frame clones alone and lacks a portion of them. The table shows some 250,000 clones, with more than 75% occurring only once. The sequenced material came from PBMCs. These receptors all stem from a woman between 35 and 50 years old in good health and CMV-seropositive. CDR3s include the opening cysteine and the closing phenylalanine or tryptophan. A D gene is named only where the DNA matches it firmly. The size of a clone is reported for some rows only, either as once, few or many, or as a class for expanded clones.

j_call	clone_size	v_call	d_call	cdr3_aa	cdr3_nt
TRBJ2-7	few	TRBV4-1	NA	CASSQLPTGPTYEQYF	TGCGCCAGCAGCCAACTCCCCACAGGGCCAACCTACGAGCAGTACTTC
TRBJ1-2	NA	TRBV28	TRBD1	CASTVDRGYGYTF	TGTGCCAGCACCGTAGACAGGGGCTATGGCTACACCTTC
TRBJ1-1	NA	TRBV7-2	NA	CASSLAREAFF	TGTGCCAGCAGCTTAGCCAGGGAAGCTTTCTTT
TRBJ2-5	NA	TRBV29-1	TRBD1	CSATRGQETQYF	TGCAGCGCCACCAGGGGGCAAGAGACCCAGTACTTC
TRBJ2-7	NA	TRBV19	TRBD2	CASSPLAGAYEQYF	TGTGCCAGTAGTCCTTTAGCGGGAGCCTACGAGCAGTACTTC
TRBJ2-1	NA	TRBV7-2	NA	CASSPRGGDGEQFF	TGTGCCAGCAGCCCCAGGGGCGGAGACGGTGAGCAGTTCTTC
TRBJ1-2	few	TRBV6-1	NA	CASSVPDGYTF	TGTGCCAGCAGTGTACCGGATGGCTACACCTTC
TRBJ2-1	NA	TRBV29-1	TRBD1	CSVLGQGTYNEQFF	TGCAGCGTCTTAGGACAGGGAACTTACAATGAGCAGTTCTTC
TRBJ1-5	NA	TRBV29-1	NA	CSVVVSGKQPQHF	TGCAGCGTTGTGGTGTCAGGTAAACAGCCCCAGCATTTT
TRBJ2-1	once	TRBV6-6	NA	CASSPGQGNYNEQFF	TGTGCCAGCAGTCCGGGACAAGGAAATTACAATGAGCAGTTCTTC
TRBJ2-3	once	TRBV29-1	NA	CSVGFSDTQYF	TGCAGCGTGGGCTTCTCCGATACGCAGTATTTT
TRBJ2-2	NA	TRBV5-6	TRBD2	CASSSLAANTGELFF	TGTGCCAGCAGCTCCCTAGCGGCGAACACCGGGGAGCTGTTTTTT